A selection of T cell receptor beta chains follows, all from one sample in a study of cytomegalovirus exposure and HLA in healthy donors. TCRdb's table, derived via immunoSEQ multiplex PCR, lists solely in-frame clones and lacks some. The profile shows roughly 100,000 clones, about 80% of them singletons. The sequencing input was PBMCs. The receptors stem from a man aged 30 to 39 in good health and CMV-seronegative. The CDR3 runs from the conserved cysteine through the conserved F or W. D genes are given only for firm matches. Not all rows give a size; the values are once, few, many and, for expanded clones, a class.

V: TRBV14
size: -
J: TRBJ2-1
D: TRBD2
DNA: TGTGCCAGCAGCCAAAGGCATCTAGCGGGGCAGCAGTTCTTC
CDR3: CASSQRHLAGQQFF

V: TRBV21-1
size: few
J: TRBJ1-6
D: -
DNA: TGTGCCAGCAGCAACGGCCTGGGCGGGTTTTGGGGACCCCTCCACTTT
CDR3: CASSNGLGGFWGPLHF

V: TRBV10-3
size: -
J: TRBJ2-1
D: TRBD1
DNA: TGTGCCATCAGTGCTGGACAGGATGGTGAGCAGTTCTTC
CDR3: CAISAGQDGEQFF

V: TRBV5-1
size: -
J: TRBJ1-1
D: TRBD1
DNA: TGCGCCAGCACGACAGGGGGCGGCACTGAAGCTTTCTTT
CDR3: CASTTGGGTEAFF

V: TRBV6-5
size: -
J: TRBJ2-3
D: -
DNA: TGTGCCAGCAGTTACTCGGGGCGGATCACAGATACGCAGTATTTT
CDR3: CASSYSGRITDTQYF

V: TRBV6-5
size: few
J: TRBJ2-1
D: TRBD2
DNA: TGTGCCAGCAGTCCTCGGGGGGGAGACAATGAGCAGTTCTTC
CDR3: CASSPRGGDNEQFF

V: TRBV6-6
size: few
J: TRBJ2-3
D: -
DNA: TGTGCCAGCAGTTACCCAGCGCCAGATACGCAGTATTTT
CDR3: CASSYPAPDTQYF

V: TRBV9
size: few
J: TRBJ2-1
D: TRBD2
DNA: TGTGCCAGCAGCGCTATGGCGGGAGGGGCTGGTGAGCAGTTCTTC
CDR3: CASSAMAGGAGEQFF

V: TRBV7-8
size: -
J: TRBJ1-4
D: TRBD1
DNA: TGTGCCAGCAGCGCTTCGGACAGGGGAGCTAATGAAAAACTGTTTTTT
CDR3: CASSASDRGANEKLFF

V: TRBV29-1
size: once
J: TRBJ2-6
D: -
DNA: TGCAGCGTTGATGGTCAGCGGAGCTCTGGGGCCAACGTCCTGACTTTC
CDR3: CSVDGQRSSGANVLTF

V: TRBV19
size: -
J: TRBJ1-2
D: TRBD1
DNA: TGTGCCAGTACCTACCCGGTGCGGACAGGACCATCCTATGGCTACACCTTC
CDR3: CASTYPVRTGPSYGYTF

V: TRBV6-4
size: -
J: TRBJ1-1
D: -
DNA: TGTGCCAGCAGAAGGACGGGAAACACTGAAGCTTTCTTT
CDR3: CASRRTGNTEAFF

V: TRBV19
size: -
J: TRBJ2-3
D: TRBD1
DNA: TGTGCCAGTAGTAAATTACAGGGGAGTGGAGATACGCAGTATTTT
CDR3: CASSKLQGSGDTQYF

V: TRBV30
size: -
J: TRBJ2-1
D: TRBD2
DNA: TGTGCCTGGAGCAGCGGGGGGGTAAAGTTCTTC
CDR3: CAWSSGGVKFF

V: TRBV19
size: few
J: TRBJ1-5
D: TRBD1
DNA: TGTGCCAGTAGTACAGGGACAGTCCTCAATCAGCCCCAGCATTTT
CDR3: CASSTGTVLNQPQHF

V: TRBV28
size: -
J: TRBJ2-7
D: TRBD1
DNA: TGTGCCAGCAGTCCCTCGACAGGGGTGGTCCTCGAGCAGTACTTC
CDR3: CASSPSTGVVLEQYF

V: TRBV6-1
size: -
J: TRBJ1-1
D: -
DNA: TGTGCCAGCAGTGTGACAGGCGCGAACACTGAAGCTTTCTTT
CDR3: CASSVTGANTEAFF

V: TRBV7-2
size: -
J: TRBJ2-7
D: TRBD2
DNA: TGTGCCAGCAGCAGAGGACTAGCGGGAGTAAGTTACGAGCAGTACTTC
CDR3: CASSRGLAGVSYEQYF

V: TRBV4-2
size: -
J: TRBJ2-7
D: TRBD2
DNA: TGTGCCAGCAGCCCGGGGACTAGCGCGAACGGCGAGCAGTACTTC
CDR3: CASSPGTSANGEQYF

V: TRBV25-1
size: -
J: TRBJ1-3
D: -
DNA: TGTGCCAGCAGTGACAGGACTGGAAACACCATATATTTT
CDR3: CASSDRTGNTIYF

V: TRBV5-1
size: few
J: TRBJ1-4
D: TRBD1
DNA: TGCGCCAGCAGCGCTCACAGGGGGGGTAGGGAAAAACTGTTTTTT
CDR3: CASSAHRGGREKLFF

V: TRBV6-1
size: -
J: TRBJ2-5
D: -
DNA: TGTGCCAGCAGTGAAGTACAAGAGACCCAGTACTTC
CDR3: CASSEVQETQYF

V: TRBV5-1
size: -
J: TRBJ2-7
D: -
DNA: TGCGCCAGCAGCTTGGTTCAGGGCTCCTACGAGCAGTACTTC
CDR3: CASSLVQGSYEQYF

V: TRBV6-5
size: -
J: TRBJ1-1
D: -
DNA: TGTGCCAGCACCGCGGTCCCGGGAGGTGAAGCTTTCTTT
CDR3: CASTAVPGGEAFF

V: TRBV27
size: -
J: TRBJ1-6
D: -
DNA: TGTGCCAGCAGTTTTAGAGCCACCCATTCACCCCTCCACTTT
CDR3: CASSFRATHSPLHF

V: TRBV19
size: few
J: TRBJ1-5
D: -
DNA: TGTGCCAGTAGGAGAATAATCGGTAATCAGCCCCAGCATTTT
CDR3: CASRRIIGNQPQHF

V: TRBV2
size: once
J: TRBJ2-3
D: TRBD1
DNA: TGTGCCAGCAGTCCAGACAGGGCAGCCGGGGATACGCAGTATTTT
CDR3: CASSPDRAAGDTQYF

V: TRBV5-1
size: once
J: TRBJ2-1
D: TRBD1
DNA: TGCGCCAGCAACCGGGACAGGGGAAACAATGAGCAGTTCTTC
CDR3: CASNRDRGNNEQFF

V: TRBV30
size: few
J: TRBJ1-4
D: TRBD1
DNA: TGTGCCTGGAGGAGAAAACAGGGGATTAATGAAAAACTGTTTTTT
CDR3: CAWRRKQGINEKLFF

V: TRBV28
size: -
J: TRBJ1-2
D: TRBD1
DNA: TGTGCCAGCAGTTTGCCGGGACAGGGGGCGAATGGCTACACCTTC
CDR3: CASSLPGQGANGYTF

V: TRBV7-6
size: -
J: TRBJ1-1
D: -
DNA: TGTGCCAGCTCCCGCGGGGGGTTCACTGAAGCTTTCTTT
CDR3: CASSRGGFTEAFF

V: TRBV14
size: -
J: TRBJ1-1
D: -
DNA: TGTGCCAGCAGCCAGGGCAGGTTGACTGAAGCTTTCTTT
CDR3: CASSQGRLTEAFF

V: TRBV29-1
size: -
J: TRBJ2-3
D: -
DNA: TGCAGCGTTGAACTAGGAGATACGCAGTATTTT
CDR3: CSVELGDTQYF

V: TRBV7-9
size: -
J: TRBJ1-2
D: TRBD1
DNA: TGTGCCAGCAGCTTAGCTTCAGGGGGTGGCTATGGCTACACCTTC
CDR3: CASSLASGGGYGYTF

V: TRBV30
size: -
J: TRBJ1-1
D: TRBD1
DNA: TGTGCCTGGAGGAAACAGGGGGTGATAACTGAAGCTTTCTTT
CDR3: CAWRKQGVITEAFF

V: TRBV6-5
size: once
J: TRBJ2-2
D: -
DNA: TGTGCCAGCAGTTTGGGGGCTGGGGCCGGGGAGCTGTTTTTT
CDR3: CASSLGAGAGELFF

V: TRBV18
size: -
J: TRBJ2-1
D: -
DNA: TGTGCCAGCTCAGGGGGACGGGACTCTTACAATGAGCAGTTCTTC
CDR3: CASSGGRDSYNEQFF

V: TRBV5-1
size: few
J: TRBJ1-2
D: TRBD1
DNA: TGCGCCAGCAGCCAAGCCCCCGGGACAGGGCCCTATGGCTACACCTTC
CDR3: CASSQAPGTGPYGYTF

V: TRBV5-4
size: -
J: TRBJ1-1
D: -
DNA: TGTGCCAGCAGCGGGCATGCAGTGAACACTGAAGCTTTCTTT
CDR3: CASSGHAVNTEAFF

V: TRBV29-1
size: -
J: TRBJ1-1
D: TRBD1
DNA: TGCAGCGTTTTCAGGCAGGGGGCCTCTGAAGCTTTCTTT
CDR3: CSVFRQGASEAFF

V: TRBV28
size: -
J: TRBJ2-3
D: TRBD2
DNA: TGTGCCAGCACTCCCGGACTAGCGGGAGTAGGGGATACGCAGTATTTT
CDR3: CASTPGLAGVGDTQYF

V: TRBV9
size: -
J: TRBJ2-5
D: -
DNA: TGTGCCAGCAGCGATCGTCCCGGACAGAGAGAGACCCAGTACTTC
CDR3: CASSDRPGQRETQYF

V: TRBV7-9
size: once
J: TRBJ2-3
D: TRBD1
DNA: TGTGCCAGCAGCTTGGGGACAGGGCACACAGATACGCAGTATTTT
CDR3: CASSLGTGHTDTQYF

V: TRBV29-1
size: -
J: TRBJ2-7
D: TRBD2
DNA: TGCAGCGTTGAAGCCGGGGGGGCGAGAGAGCAGTACTTC
CDR3: CSVEAGGAREQYF

V: TRBV18
size: -
J: TRBJ1-1
D: -
DNA: TGTGCCAGCTCACCAAAGCAAATCGGACTACAGAACACTGAAGCTTTCTTT
CDR3: CASSPKQIGLQNTEAFF

V: TRBV29-1
size: -
J: TRBJ1-1
D: -
DNA: TGCAGCGTTATCGCCCATTATCGACAGACGCTCCGGACCACTGAAGCTTTCTTT
CDR3: CSVIAHYRQTLRTTEAFF

V: TRBV6-6
size: -
J: TRBJ1-1
D: TRBD1
DNA: TGTGCCAGCAGTTCCGCTCAGGGGGCTGAAGCTTTCTTT
CDR3: CASSSAQGAEAFF

V: TRBV30
size: -
J: TRBJ2-5
D: -
DNA: TGTGCCTGGAGTACCGAGGCGGAGACCCAGTACTTC
CDR3: CAWSTEAETQYF

V: TRBV12-5
size: few
J: TRBJ2-3
D: -
DNA: TGTGCTAGTGGTTTCTGGACTACCAGCACAGATACGCAGTATTTT
CDR3: CASGFWTTSTDTQYF

V: TRBV18
size: -
J: TRBJ1-5
D: TRBD1
DNA: TGTGCCAGCTCACCTCCCGGGACAGCCTGGCCTAGCAATCAGCCCCAGCATTTT
CDR3: CASSPPGTAWPSNQPQHF

V: TRBV15
size: -
J: TRBJ2-5
D: -
DNA: TGTGCCACCAGCAGTCCCTTGACAGTTAACCAAGAGACCCAGTACTTC
CDR3: CATSSPLTVNQETQYF

V: TRBV4-2
size: few
J: TRBJ1-5
D: TRBD1
DNA: TGTGCCAGCAGCCAAGGGGACAGGGCCGACTATCAGCCCCAGCATTTT
CDR3: CASSQGDRADYQPQHF